Listed below are T cell receptor beta chains from one sample, sequenced in a study of response to subunit inactivated influenza vaccine. One entry per CDR3 protein, called by TCRdb with MiXCR from the RT-PCR reads. The profile covers about 540,000 distinct CDR3 sequences, with 20% to 25% appearing a single time and approximately 3% taken by the ten largest. This same sample was also taken into another study, of T cells expressing NK-cell markers.

This sample comprised CD4+ T cells sorted from PBMCs, obtained approximately 13 days after vaccination. The receptors here all came from a man aged 50-59 years who received an inactivated influenza vaccine. The CDR3 runs from the conserved cysteine through the conserved F or W. The listing skips clone size in some rows; elsewhere it reads once, few, many or a size class.

size: .; V: TRBV12-3/TRBV12-4; CDR3: CASLKQKDGELFF
size: .; V: TRBV15; CDR3: CATSRSLAGTGELFF
size: few; V: TRBV7-2; CDR3: CASSFGGLQETQYF
size: few; V: TRBV2; CDR3: CASSPDRDSRSF
size: few; V: TRBV6-5; CDR3: CASSYSGDLGANVLTF
size: .; V: TRBV3-1; CDR3: CASSQVLASSYNEQFF
size: few; V: TRBV6-1; CDR3: CASSPRTYNQPQHF
size: few; V: TRBV20-1; CDR3: CSVGQGPSTEAFF
size: .; V: TRBV29-1; CDR3: CSVEDRQNYGYTF
size: many; V: TRBV5-1; CDR3: CASSLAPAGDGETQYF
size: .; V: TRBV20-1; CDR3: CSAPWTGSTDTQYF
size: once; V: TRBV7-8; CDR3: CASSLARFRGLVEQYF
size: once; V: TRBV7-6; CDR3: CASSSDLYRGTTYNEQFF
size: few; V: TRBV7-8; CDR3: CASEAWKGTDTQYF
size: few; V: TRBV7-2; CDR3: CASSISRQNTEAFF
size: .; V: TRBV20-1; CDR3: CSARGFEGPGELFF
size: .; V: TRBV18; CDR3: CASSSGTSILYEQYF
size: .; V: TRBV24-1; CDR3: CATSDPGLNYGYTF
size: many; V: TRBV7-2; CDR3: CASSPGTENTEAFF
size: few; V: TRBV15; CDR3: CATSRDYAGEHEQYF
size: .; V: TRBV5-1; CDR3: CASSLSTFQETQYF
size: .; V: TRBV10-3; CDR3: CAIRTGLDTEAFF
size: .; V: TRBV28; CDR3: CASSELGGSSGSHEQFF
size: .; V: TRBV5-6; CDR3: CASSAQGARGSPLHF
size: few; V: TRBV4-3; CDR3: CASSQDQQTQYF
size: .; V: TRBV20-1; CDR3: CSARDPDRFYNSPLHF
size: few; V: TRBV5-1; CDR3: CASSAAGISGNTIYF
size: few; V: TRBV5-1; CDR3: CASRVGMPSTDTQYF
size: few; V: TRBV7-2; CDR3: CASSLAVVGFNEQFF
size: .; V: TRBV12-3/TRBV12-4; CDR3: CASSVDRMNTEAFF
size: few; V: TRBV20-1; CDR3: CSARPGSRDGELFF
size: .; V: TRBV7-2; CDR3: CASSILAGAPYEQYF
size: few; V: TRBV11-3; CDR3: CASSWGQGARRSETQYF
size: .; V: TRBV2; CDR3: CASSTPSGAKNIQYF
size: .; V: TRBV21-1; CDR3: CASSKKDRAPGTQYF
size: .; V: TRBV19; CDR3: CASSMQQAGGSNQPQHF
size: .; V: TRBV20-1; CDR3: CSASRWDTYEQYF
size: few; V: TRBV12-3/TRBV12-4; CDR3: CASSPSGRQFF
size: few; V: TRBV29-1; CDR3: CSVGEAHTGELFF
size: many; V: TRBV5-1; CDR3: CASSDTIVLTF
size: .; V: TRBV18; CDR3: CASSLLGGAGKNTGELFF
size: .; V: TRBV2; CDR3: CASTGQGGSGELFF
size: .; V: TRBV4-3; CDR3: CASSQINGVTDTQYF
size: .; V: TRBV27; CDR3: CASRRSGDGEQFF
size: .; V: TRBV6-2/TRBV6-3; CDR3: CASSYTGPQGTQYF
size: few; V: TRBV20-1; CDR3: CSASPQGNQPQHF
size: few; V: TRBV25-1; CDR3: CASHQANYGYTF
size: .; V: TRBV30; CDR3: CAWSVAPYEQYF
size: few; V: TRBV10-3; CDR3: CAIKDSSSYEQYF
size: .; V: TRBV5-5; CDR3: CASSAGVGDQPQHF
size: .; V: TRBV7-9; CDR3: CASSLATTGRLTF
size: .; V: TRBV12-3/TRBV12-4; CDR3: CASSSWGAGSVGEQFF
size: .; V: TRBV6-2/TRBV6-3; CDR3: CASSQDSMNTEAFF
size: .; V: TRBV5-5; CDR3: CASSLGTKSSYEQYF
size: few; V: TRBV10-3; CDR3: CAISEGRGEQYF
size: .; V: TRBV20-1; CDR3: CSARVTGGRMFF
size: few; V: TRBV10-3; CDR3: CATAGGYGYTF
size: .; V: TRBV15; CDR3: CATSRDRAGGLYEQYF